This TCR beta chain was identified during a study of cytomegalovirus exposure and HLA in healthy donors. After removal of 3 bases from V and 0 bases from J, the junction contained 3 bases not matched to a gene. The CDR3 consists of 15 residues. Looked up from germline, CDR1 is KGHSH and CDR2 is LQKENI. Produced via immunoSEQ multiplex PCR; TCRdb's table is partial and in-frame only. This table has about 360,000 clones, more than 80% appearing once. This TCR was sampled from a woman aged 18-29 years in good health and CMV-seronegative. Sample: PBMCs. The chain links TRBV18 to TRBJ1-1, with 8 bases matching TRBD1. CDR3 sequence: CASSPKQGVNTEAFF. The DNA of the CDR3 is TGTGCCAGCTCACCTAAACAGGGGGTGAACACTGAAGCTTTCTTT. The variable domain in full, with the rest retrieved from reference TRBV18 and TRBJ1-1, is NAGVMQNPRHLVRRRGQEARLRCSPMKGHSHVYWYRQLPEEGLKFMVYLQKENIIDESGMPKERFSAEFPKEGPSILRIQQVVRGDSAAYFCASSPKQGVNTEAFFGQGTRLTVV.